This T cell receptor (beta chain) stems from a study of blood T cell repertoires in COVID-19. Source study methods: Reference gene primers were amplified, and this amplification served to estimate nucleated cell counts. The data were produced by immunoSEQ multiplex PCR, yet TCRdb's version contains in-frame clones alone and is incomplete. The DNA was the basis for D and trimming; V, J and clone size are from that table. Among approximately 120,000 clones listed, roughly 87% were seen once. The germline gives CDR1 SEHNR, CDR2 FQNEAQ (reference sequence). V was shortened by 3 bases and J by 12 bases, with 14 bases between the two germline ends. The CDR3 consists of 13 residues.

Sequences were obtained from peripheral blood. The source of this sequence is a woman of 80 years or more with acute or convalescent COVID-19. The chain combines TRBV7-9 with TRBJ2-2; TRBD1 might be the D (5 bases). In DNA form, the CDR3 reads TGTGCCAGCAGCTTTCGCAACAGGAGTAAGCTGTTTTTT. Translation gives CASSFRNRSKLFF.